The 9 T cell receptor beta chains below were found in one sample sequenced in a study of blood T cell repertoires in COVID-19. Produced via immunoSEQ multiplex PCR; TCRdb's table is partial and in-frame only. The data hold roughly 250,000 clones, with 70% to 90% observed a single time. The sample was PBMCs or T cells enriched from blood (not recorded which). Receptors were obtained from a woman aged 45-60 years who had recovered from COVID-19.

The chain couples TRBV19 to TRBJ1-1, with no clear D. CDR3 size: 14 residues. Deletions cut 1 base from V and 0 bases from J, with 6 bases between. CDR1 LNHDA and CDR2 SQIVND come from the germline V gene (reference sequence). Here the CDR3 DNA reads TGTGCCAGTAGTATAGGTACGGTGAACACTGAAGCTTTCTTT. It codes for CASSIGTVNTEAFF. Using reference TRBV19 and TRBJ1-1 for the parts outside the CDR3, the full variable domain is DGGITQSPKYLFRKEGQNVTLSCEQNLNHDAMYWYRQDPGQGLRLIYYSQIVNDFQKGDIAEGYSVSREKKESFPLTVTSAQKNPTAFYLCASSIGTVNTEAFFGQGTRLTVV.

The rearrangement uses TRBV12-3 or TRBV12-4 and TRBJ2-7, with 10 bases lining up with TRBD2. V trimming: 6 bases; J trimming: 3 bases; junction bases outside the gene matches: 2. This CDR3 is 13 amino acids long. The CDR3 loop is CASRASGSYEQYF. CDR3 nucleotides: TGTGCCAGCAGGGCTAGCGGGAGCTACGAGCAGTACTTC.

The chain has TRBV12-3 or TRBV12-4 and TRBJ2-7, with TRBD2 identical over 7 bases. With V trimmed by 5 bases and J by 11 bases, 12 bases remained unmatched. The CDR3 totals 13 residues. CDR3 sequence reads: CASSVTDYRGEYF. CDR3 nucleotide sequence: TGTGCCAGCAGTGTAACGGACTACCGGGGGGAGTACTTC.

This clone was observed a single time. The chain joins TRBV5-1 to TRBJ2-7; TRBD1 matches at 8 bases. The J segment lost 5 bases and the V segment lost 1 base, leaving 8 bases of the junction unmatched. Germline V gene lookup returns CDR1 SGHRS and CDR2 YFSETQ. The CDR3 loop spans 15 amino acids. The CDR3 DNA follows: TGCGCCAGCAGCTTGTCACCAGGGGGCATAAACGAGCAGTACTTC. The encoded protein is CASSLSPGGINEQYF.

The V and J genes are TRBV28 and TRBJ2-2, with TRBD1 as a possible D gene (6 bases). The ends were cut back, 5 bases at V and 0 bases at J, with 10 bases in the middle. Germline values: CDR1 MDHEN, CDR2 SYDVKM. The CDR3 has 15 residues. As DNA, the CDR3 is TGTGCCAGCAGTCCAGGACAGCCGAACACCGGGGAGCTGTTTTTT. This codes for CASSPGQPNTGELFF.

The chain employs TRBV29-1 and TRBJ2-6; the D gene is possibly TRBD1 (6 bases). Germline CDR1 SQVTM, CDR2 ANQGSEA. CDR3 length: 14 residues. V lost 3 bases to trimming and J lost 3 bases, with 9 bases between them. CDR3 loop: CSVEGASGANVLTF. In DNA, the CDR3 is TGCAGCGTTGAGGGGGCTAGTGGGGCCAACGTCCTGACTTTC.

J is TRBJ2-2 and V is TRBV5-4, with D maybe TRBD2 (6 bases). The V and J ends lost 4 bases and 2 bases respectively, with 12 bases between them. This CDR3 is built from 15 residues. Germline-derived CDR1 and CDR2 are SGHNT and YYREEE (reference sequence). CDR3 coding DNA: TGTGCCAGCAGCGACCAGGGAGGAAACACCGGGGAGCTGTTTTTT. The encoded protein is CASSDQGGNTGELFF.

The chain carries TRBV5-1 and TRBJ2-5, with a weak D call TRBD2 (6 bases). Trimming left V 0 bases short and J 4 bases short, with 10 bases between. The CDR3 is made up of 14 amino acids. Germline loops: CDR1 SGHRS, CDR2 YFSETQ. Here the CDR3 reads CASSLDPGAETQYF. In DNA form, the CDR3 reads TGCGCCAGCAGCTTGGACCCGGGAGCAGAGACCCAGTACTTC.

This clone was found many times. For the CDR3, the DNA is TGTGCCAGCAGTTTATCGGGCGGCACAGGGTCTGGAAACACCATATATTTT. Encoded protein: CASSLSGGTGSGNTIYF. The chain couples TRBV28 to TRBJ1-3; possibly TRBD1 for D (6 bases). This CDR3 region has 17 residues. Trimming stripped 1 base from V and 1 base from J, with 14 bases between. Germline loops: CDR1 MDHEN, CDR2 SYDVKM. Complete variable domain (other parts from reference TRBV28 and TRBJ1-3): DVKVTQSSRYLVKRTGEKVFLECVQDMDHENMFWYRQDPGLGLRLIYFSYDVKMKEKGDIPEGYSVSREKKERFSLILESASTNQTSMYLCASSLSGGTGSGNTIYFGEGSWLTVV.